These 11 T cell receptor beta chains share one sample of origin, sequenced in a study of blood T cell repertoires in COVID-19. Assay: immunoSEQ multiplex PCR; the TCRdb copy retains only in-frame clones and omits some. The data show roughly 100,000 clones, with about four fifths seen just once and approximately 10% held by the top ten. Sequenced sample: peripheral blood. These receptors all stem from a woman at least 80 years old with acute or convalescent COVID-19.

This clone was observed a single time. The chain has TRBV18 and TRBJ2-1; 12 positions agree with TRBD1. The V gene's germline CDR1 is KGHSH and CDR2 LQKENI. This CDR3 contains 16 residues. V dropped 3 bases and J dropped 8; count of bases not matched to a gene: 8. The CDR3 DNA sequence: TGTGCCAGCTCACCGCTGGGACAGGGGGCTCGTGATGAGCAGTTCTTC. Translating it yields CASSPLGQGARDEQFF.

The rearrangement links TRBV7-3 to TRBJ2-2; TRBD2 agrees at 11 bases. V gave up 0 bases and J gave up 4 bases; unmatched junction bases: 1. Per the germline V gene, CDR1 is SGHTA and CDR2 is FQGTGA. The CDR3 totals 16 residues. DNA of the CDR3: TGTGCCAGCAGCTTAACTAGCGGGAGGGCCACCGGGGAGCTGTTTTTT. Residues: CASSLTSGRATGELFF. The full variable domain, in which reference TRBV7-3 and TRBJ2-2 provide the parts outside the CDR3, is GAGVSQTPSNKVTEKGKYVELRCDPISGHTALYWYRQSLGQGPEFLIYFQGTGAADDSGLPNDRFFAVRPEGSVSTLKIQRTERGDSAVYLCASSLTSGRATGELFFGEGSRLTVL.

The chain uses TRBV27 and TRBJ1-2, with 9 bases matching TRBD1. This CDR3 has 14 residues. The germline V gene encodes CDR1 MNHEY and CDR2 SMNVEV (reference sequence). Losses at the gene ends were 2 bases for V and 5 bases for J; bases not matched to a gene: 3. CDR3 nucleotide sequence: TGTGCCAGCAGTTTAACAGGGGGCGCTTATGGCTACACCTTC. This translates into CASSLTGGAYGYTF.

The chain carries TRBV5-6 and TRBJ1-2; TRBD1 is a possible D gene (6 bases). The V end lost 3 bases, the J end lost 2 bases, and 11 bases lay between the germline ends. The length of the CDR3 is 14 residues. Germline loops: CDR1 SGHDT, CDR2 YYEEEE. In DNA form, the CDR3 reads TGTGCCAGCAGCTGGGGGGGCGCGAACTATGGCTACACCTTC. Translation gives CASSWGGANYGYTF.

CDR3 sequence: CASSLQPSGSMYEQFF. For the CDR3, the DNA is TGTGCCAGCAGCTTACAGCCTAGCGGGAGTATGTATGAGCAGTTCTTC. The chain couples TRBV7-6 to TRBJ2-1; 10 bases line up with TRBD2. Germline V gene lookup returns CDR1 SGHVS and CDR2 FNYEAQ. V shed 2 bases, J shed 8 bases, and the junction held 9 bases outside the gene matches. The CDR3 is made up of 16 amino acids.

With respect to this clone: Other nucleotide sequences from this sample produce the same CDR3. The chain's CDR3 is CASSSDYGYTF. In nucleotides, the CDR3 is TGTGCCAGCAGTTCAGACTATGGCTACACCTTC. This chain uses TRBV5-5 with TRBJ1-2; D is uncertain. Per germline, CDR1 SGHKS and CDR2 YYEKEE (reference sequence). The V end was cut by 5 bases, the J end by 3 bases, with 5 bases between. This CDR3 is 11 amino acids long.

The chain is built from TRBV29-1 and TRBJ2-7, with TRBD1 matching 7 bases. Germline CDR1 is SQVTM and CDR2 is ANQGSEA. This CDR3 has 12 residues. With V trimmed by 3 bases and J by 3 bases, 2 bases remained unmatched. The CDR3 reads CSVEGDSYEQYF. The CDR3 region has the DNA TGCAGCGTTGAGGGGGACAGCTACGAGCAGTACTTC.

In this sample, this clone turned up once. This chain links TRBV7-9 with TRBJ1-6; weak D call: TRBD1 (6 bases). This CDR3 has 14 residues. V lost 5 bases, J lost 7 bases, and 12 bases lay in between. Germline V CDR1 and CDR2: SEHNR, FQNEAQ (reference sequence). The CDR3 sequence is CASSRDTKNSPLHF. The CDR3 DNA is TGTGCCAGCAGCAGGGACACCAAGAATTCACCCCTCCACTTT.

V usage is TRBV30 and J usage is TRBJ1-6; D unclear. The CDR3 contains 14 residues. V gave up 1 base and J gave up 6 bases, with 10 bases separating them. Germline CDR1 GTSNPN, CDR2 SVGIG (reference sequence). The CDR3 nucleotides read TGTGCCTGGAGTGAATGGGGAGGTAATTCACCCCTCCACTTT. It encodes CAWSEWGGNSPLHF.

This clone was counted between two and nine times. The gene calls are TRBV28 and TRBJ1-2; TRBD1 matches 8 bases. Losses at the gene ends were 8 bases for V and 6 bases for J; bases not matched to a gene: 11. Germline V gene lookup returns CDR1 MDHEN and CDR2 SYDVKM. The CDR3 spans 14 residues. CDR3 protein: CASAGAIQGDGYTF. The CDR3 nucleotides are TGTGCCAGCGCCGGAGCTATACAGGGGGATGGCTACACCTTC.

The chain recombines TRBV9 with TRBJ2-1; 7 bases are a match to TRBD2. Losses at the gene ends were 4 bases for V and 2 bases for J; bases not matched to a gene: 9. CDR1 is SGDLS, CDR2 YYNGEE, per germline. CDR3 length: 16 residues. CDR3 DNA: TGTGCCAGCAGCCCGGGGAGCGGGGAGGCCTACAATGAGCAGTTCTTC. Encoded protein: CASSPGSGEAYNEQFF.